One and the same sample provided the 3 T cell receptor beta chains below, sequenced in a study of sequential checkpoint blockade in melanoma. Treatment indicated: randomized to nivolumab then ipilimumab (arm A) or the reverse (arm B). Using immunoSEQ multiplex PCR, the repertoire was profiled, and TCRdb retains in-frame clones only, with some absent. The repertoire holds 4,500 to 6,000 clones, with around 39% as singletons. Specimen: tumor tissue (inferred from file names), collected from a patient given nivolumab and ipilimumab in sequence. The source is a human donor with melanoma.

This clone was recorded once. The rearrangement uses TRBV11-3 and TRBJ1-3, with a tentative D call TRBD1 (5 bases). The CDR3 sequence is 14 residues long. With 1 base removed from V and 4 bases from J, the gap between germline ends came to 8 bases. Germline lookup yields CDR1 SGHNT and CDR2 YENEEA. The CDR3 DNA is TGTGCCAGCAGCTTAGGGACAACGGGAAACACCATATATTTT. Its translation: CASSLGTTGNTIYF. Combining the CDR3 with reference TRBV11-3 and TRBJ1-3 gives the whole variable domain EAGVVQSPRYKIIEKKQPVAFWCNPISGHNTLYWYLQNLGQGPELLIRYENEEAVDDSQLPKDRFSAERLKGVDSTLKIQPAELGDSAVYLCASSLGTTGNTIYFGEGSWLTVV.

V gene TRBV14 combines with J gene TRBJ2-5, with D unclear. The CDR3 loop spans 14 amino acids. Trimming shortened V by 2 bases and J by 9 bases, and 16 bases separated the two germline ends. Looked up from germline, CDR1 is SGHDN and CDR2 is FVKESK. This chain's CDR3 is CASSQTGYLVAQYF. CDR3 sequence (DNA): TGTGCCAGCAGCCAAACTGGGTATTTGGTAGCCCAGTACTTC. The full variable domain, in which reference TRBV14 and TRBJ2-5 provide the parts outside the CDR3, is EAGVTQFPSHSVIEKGQTVTLRCDPISGHDNLYWYRRVMGKEIKFLLHFVKESKQDESGMPNNRFLAERTGGTYSTLKVQPAELEDSGVYFCASSQTGYLVAQYFGPGTRLLVL.

This clone came up once. The CDR3 here is CASGLETGTGVEQFF. DNA of the CDR3: TGTGCTAGTGGTTTGGAAACAGGGACGGGGGTTGAGCAGTTCTTC. The chain links TRBV12-5 to TRBJ2-1; D tentatively reads TRBD1 or TRBD2 (6 bases each). Germline V gene lookup returns CDR1 LGHNT and CDR2 FRNRAP. The CDR3 totals 15 residues. The V and J ends lost 1 base and 9 bases respectively, with 16 bases between them.